This T cell receptor (beta chain) appears in the sequencing data of a study of T cells after yellow fever vaccination. Points from the study as a whole: Post-booster samples contained most primary-vaccination clones (around 96% CD4, almost 90% CD8). Bulk-population clonotypes that are abundant could appear as contaminants in FACS-sorted repertoires.

By 5'RACE template switching, TCR cDNA was produced, with a universal primer site and UMIs added in the process. Via MiXCR, TCRdb re-called the 5' RACE reads, giving one row per CDR3 protein. The table lists over 65,000 distinct CDR3 sequences, about 14% of them singletons. Trimming left V 1 base short and J 8 bases short, with 9 bases between. This CDR3 contains 12 residues. The germline V gene encodes CDR1 SGHRS and CDR2 YFSETQ. This clonotype showed up just a few times. The source of this sequence is a man aged 18 to 30 who received the YFV17D yellow fever vaccine. The V gene is TRBV5-1, the J gene TRBJ1-1, with a weak D call TRBD1 (5 bases). The sample was CD8+ T cells not binding an NS4B(214-222) dextramer, sorted from PBMCs, taken roughly 20 days after the first yellow fever vaccination. The CDR3 spells CASSLSGDEAFF. The CDR3 DNA sequence: TGCGCCAGCAGCTTGAGCGGGGACGAAGCTTTCTTT.